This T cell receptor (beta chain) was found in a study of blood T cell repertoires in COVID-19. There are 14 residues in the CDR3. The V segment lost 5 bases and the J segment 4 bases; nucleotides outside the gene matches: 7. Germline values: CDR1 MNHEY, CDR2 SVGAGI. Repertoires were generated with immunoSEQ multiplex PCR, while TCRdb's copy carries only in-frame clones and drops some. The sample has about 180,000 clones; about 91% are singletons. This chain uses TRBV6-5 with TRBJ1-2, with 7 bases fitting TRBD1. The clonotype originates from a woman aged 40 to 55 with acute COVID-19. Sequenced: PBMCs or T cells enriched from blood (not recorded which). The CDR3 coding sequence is TGTGCCAGCAGTCCCGTGACAGGGCCCTATGGCTACACCTTC. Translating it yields CASSPVTGPYGYTF.